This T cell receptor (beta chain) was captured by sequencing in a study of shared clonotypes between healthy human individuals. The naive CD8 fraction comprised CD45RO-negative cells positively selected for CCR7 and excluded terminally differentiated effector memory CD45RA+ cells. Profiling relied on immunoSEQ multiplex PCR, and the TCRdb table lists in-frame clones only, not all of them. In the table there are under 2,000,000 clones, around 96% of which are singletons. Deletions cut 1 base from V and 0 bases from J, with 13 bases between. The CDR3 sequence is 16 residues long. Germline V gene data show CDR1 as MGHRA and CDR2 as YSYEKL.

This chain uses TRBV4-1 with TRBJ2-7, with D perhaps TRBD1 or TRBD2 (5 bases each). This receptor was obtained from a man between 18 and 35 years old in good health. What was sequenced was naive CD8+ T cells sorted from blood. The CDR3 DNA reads TGCGCCAGCAGCCAAGTTTTGGGACCAAACTCCTACGAGCAGTACTTC. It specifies CASSQVLGPNSYEQYF.